The clone carrying this TCR beta chain was seen a few times. Its antigen remains unknown. The sample is drawn from a study of CD8 T cells in ankylosing spondylitis. Overall study findings and caveats: It was reported that disease-linked clones were significantly enriched in matched ankylosing spondylitis synovial fluid. Prior literature has documented some motif variants in synovial fluid and blood from reactive arthritis. CD8+ disease-linked clones were present at relatively low frequencies in blood. Several highly homologous variants formed a TCR beta motif that appeared characteristic of ankylosing spondylitis blood.

TCR beta libraries were made by quantitative 5'-RACE with molecular barcodes. TCRdb ran MiXCR on the 5' RACE reads and lists one entry per CDR3 protein. Among 700,000 to 1,000,000 distinct CDR3 sequences listed, over 9.5% were seen once. This sequence originates from a male donor with ankylosing spondylitis. Specimen: blood, either unsorted or a sorted T cell fraction (not recorded which).

For the CDR3, the DNA is TGCGCCAGCAGCTTGGCACTCCTGGCCTACAATGAGCAGTTCTTC. Its translation is CASSLALLAYNEQFF. The gene calls are TRBV5-1 and TRBJ2-1; D unclear. CDR1 is SGHRS and CDR2 is YFSETQ in the germline V gene. The CDR3 has 15 residues. Deletions cut 0 bases from V and 2 bases from J, with 9 bases between.